Below are 21 T cell receptor beta chains sequenced from a single sample in a study of CD8 T cells in ankylosing spondylitis. Study-level points and caveats: There was a TCR beta motif, made of eight highly homologous variants, that appeared characteristic of ankylosing spondylitis blood.

These receptors' targets are unknown. TCRdb re-called the 5' RACE reads through MiXCR, storing one row per CDR3 protein. This table has some 840,000 distinct CDR3 sequences, about an eighth appearing once. Sequenced: blood, either unsorted or a sorted T cell fraction (not recorded which). These receptors were obtained from a male donor with ankylosing spondylitis.

This clonotype occurred a few times. This chain uses TRBV20-1 with TRBJ2-4; D remains ambiguous. V lost 3 bases, J lost 6 bases, and 12 bases lay in between. The germline gives CDR1 DFQATT, CDR2 SNEGSKA (reference sequence). CDR3 length: 13 residues. The CDR3 region is CSASDIGLNIQYF. The CDR3 bases are TGCAGTGCTAGTGACATTGGGTTAAACATTCAGTACTTC.

At least ten counts were recorded for this clonotype. V is TRBV7-2 and J is TRBJ2-3, with D hard to call. Germline V gene lookup returns CDR1 SGHTA and CDR2 FQGNSA. V shed 4 bases and J shed 2 bases, with 10 bases lying between them. This CDR3 spans 14 amino acids. DNA of the CDR3: TGTGCCAGCAGCTCCCGACCTGTCACAGATACGCAGTATTTT. Amino acid sequence: CASSSRPVTDTQYF.

This clonotype has at least ten counts. The chain employs TRBV5-1 and TRBJ2-1; TRBD2 matches at 11 bases. V lost 4 bases and J lost 4; bases outside the gene matches: 4. In germline, CDR1 is SGHRS, CDR2 YFSETQ. The CDR3 has 15 amino acids. The CDR3 DNA sequence: TGCGCCAGCAGCCCGGGACTAGCGGAGTACAATGAGCAGTTCTTC. Protein product: CASSPGLAEYNEQFF. Together with reference TRBV5-1 and TRBJ2-1, the CDR3 gives the full variable domain: KAGVTQTPRYLIKTRGQQVTLSCSPISGHRSVSWYQQTPGQGLQFLFEYFSETQRNKGNFPGRFSGRQFSNSRSEMNVSTLELGDSALYLCASSPGLAEYNEQFFGPGTRLTVL.

The chain couples TRBV24-1 to TRBJ2-3, with D perhaps TRBD2 (6 bases). Deletions cut 2 bases from V and 2 bases from J, with 10 bases between. Germline CDR1 reads KGHDR; CDR2 reads SFDVKD. The CDR3 loop spans 15 amino acids. CDR3 sequence (DNA): TGTGCCACCAGTGATTCGGCGGGGTACACAGATACGCAGTATTTT. The encoded protein is CATSDSAGYTDTQYF.

The sample holds many counts of this clonotype. V usage is TRBV20-1 and J usage is TRBJ1-2; maybe TRBD1 (5 bases). The CDR3 consists of 11 residues. Looked up from germline, CDR1 is DFQATT and CDR2 is SNEGSKA (reference sequence). V was pared by 6 bases and J by 8 bases, with 13 bases between. CDR3 residues: CSATGPHGYTF. The CDR3 DNA follows: TGCAGTGCAACAGGACCGCACGGCTACACCTTC.

In its sample, this clonotype was seen many times. The rearrangement links TRBV28 to TRBJ2-7; possible D gene TRBD1, 8 bases. V shed 4 bases and J shed 4 bases, with 20 bases lying between them. This CDR3 is built from 16 residues. Germline V gene data show CDR1 as MDHEN and CDR2 as SYDVKM. The CDR3 region is CASSSYNRGGPYEQYF. CDR3 DNA: TGTGCCAGCAGTTCCTATAACAGGGGGGGTCCTTACGAGCAGTACTTC. Complete variable domain (other parts from reference TRBV28 and TRBJ2-7): DVKVTQSSRYLVKRTGEKVFLECVQDMDHENMFWYRQDPGLGLRLIYFSYDVKMKEKGDIPEGYSVSREKKERFSLILESASTNQTSMYLCASSSYNRGGPYEQYFGPGTRLTVT.

The table lists this clonotype with many counts. The chain joins TRBV20-1 to TRBJ1-1; D may be TRBD1 (6 bases). Germline CDR1 and CDR2: DFQATT and SNEGSKA (reference sequence). CDR3 length equals 11 residues. V was cut by 7 bases and J by 5 bases, with 11 bases left in between. As DNA, the CDR3 is TGCAGTGATCAGGGGAGTACTGAAGCTTTCTTT. Its protein is CSDQGSTEAFF.

This sequence joins TRBV19 and TRBJ2-1; 7 nucleotides align to TRBD2. V shed 2 bases, J shed 8 bases, and the junction held 9 bases outside the gene matches. Per the germline V gene, CDR1 is LNHDA and CDR2 is SQIVND (reference sequence). This CDR3 has 15 amino acids. CDR3 protein: CASSIRRDYTYEQFF. The CDR3 DNA is TGTGCCAGTAGTATACGGCGGGACTACACGTATGAGCAGTTCTTC.

This chain joins TRBV12-3 or TRBV12-4 and TRBJ1-6; 9 bases match TRBD1. The CDR3 contains 14 residues. V shed 6 bases, J shed 7 bases, and the junction held 4 bases outside the gene matches. The CDR3 DNA is TGTGCCAGCAGCCGACAGGGGGTGAATTCACCCCTCCACTTT. This translates into CASSRQGVNSPLHF.

This clonotype was seen more than once but under ten times. The V call is TRBV10-3, the J call TRBJ1-2; a weak D match, TRBD1 (5 bases). CDR3 length: 15 amino acids. V was shortened by 6 bases and J by 2 bases, with 16 bases between the two germline ends. Germline V gene sequence: CDR1 ENHRY, CDR2 SYGVKD. DNA of the CDR3: TGTGCCATCAGAGCTGCGGGACGGTCAAACTATGGCTACACCTTC. Its translation: CAIRAAGRSNYGYTF.

The chain couples TRBV7-9 to TRBJ1-2; TRBD1 agrees at 10 bases. J was trimmed by 4 bases and V by 5 bases; bases with no gene match: 7. Looked up from germline, CDR1 is SEHNR and CDR2 is FQNEAQ (reference sequence). The CDR3 is 15 residues long. CDR3 protein: CASSGTGEPAYGYTF. The CDR3 DNA is TGTGCCAGCAGCGGGACAGGGGAACCCGCCTATGGCTACACCTTC.

This sequence joins TRBV19 and TRBJ2-1, with D possibly TRBD1 on 5 matching bases. The ends were cut back, 5 bases at V and 1 base at J, with 12 bases in the middle. The CDR3 spans 15 residues. Per germline, CDR1 LNHDA and CDR2 SQIVND (reference sequence). In DNA form, the CDR3 reads TGTGCCAGTAGTCCCCAGGGCTTATCCTACAATGAGCAGTTCTTC. Its protein product is CASSPQGLSYNEQFF.

In its sample, this clonotype was seen many times. The genes are TRBV5-1 and TRBJ2-3; D call uncertain. Trimming removed 2 bases from V and 3 bases from J, with 10 bases in between. The CDR3 runs 14 residues. Looked up from germline, CDR1 is SGHRS and CDR2 is YFSETQ. CDR3 region: CASSFPQDTDTQYF. In DNA form, the CDR3 reads TGCGCCAGCAGCTTTCCCCAGGATACAGATACGCAGTATTTT.

The V and J genes are TRBV4-3 and TRBJ1-2; D possibly corresponds to TRBD1 (6 bases). Trimming removed 1 base from V and 6 bases from J, with 9 bases in between. The length of the CDR3 is 13 residues. Germline-derived CDR1 and CDR2 are LGHNA and YSLEER. CDR3 protein: CASSQAAGDGYTF. CDR3 nucleotides: TGCGCCAGCAGCCAAGCGGCAGGGGATGGCTACACCTTC.

This clonotype was seen many times. The V and J genes are TRBV29-1 and TRBJ2-5; TRBD1 agrees at 7 bases. This CDR3 is 14 amino acids long. Germline V gene sequence: CDR1 SQVTM, CDR2 ANQGSEA. After removal of 2 bases from V and 0 bases from J, the junction contained 3 bases not matched to a gene. The CDR3 sequence: CSVELDRNQETQYF. CDR3 in DNA: TGCAGCGTTGAACTGGACAGGAACCAAGAGACCCAGTACTTC. Looking up the rest from reference TRBV29-1 and TRBJ2-5 gives the full variable domain: SAVISQKPSRDICQRGTSLTIQCQVDSQVTMMFWYRQQPGQSLTLIATANQGSEATYESGFVIDKFPISRPNLTFSTLTVSNMSPEDSSIYLCSVELDRNQETQYFGPGTRLLVL.

The chain carries TRBV4-3 and TRBJ1-3, with TRBD1 as a possible D gene (5 bases). V lost 2 bases, J lost 2 bases, and 10 bases lay in between. This CDR3 comprises 15 residues. CDR1 is LGHNA, CDR2 YSLEER, per germline. In DNA form, the CDR3 reads TGCGCCAGCAGCCAACGTTGGGGGGCTGGAAACACCATATATTTT. This encodes CASSQRWGAGNTIYF.

The V gene is TRBV5-1, the J gene TRBJ2-1; D is possibly TRBD1 (5 bases). With 4 bases removed from V and 2 bases from J, the gap between germline ends came to 10 bases. Germline loops: CDR1 SGHRS, CDR2 YFSETQ. There are 14 residues in the CDR3. The CDR3 nucleotides are TGCGCCAGCAGCCCGATAGGGGCCTACAATGAGCAGTTCTTC. Translation gives CASSPIGAYNEQFF.

V and J are TRBV12-3 or TRBV12-4 and TRBJ2-7, with D perhaps matching TRBD2 (6 bases). Deletions cut 7 bases from V and 2 bases from J, with 21 bases between. The CDR3 extends over 16 amino acids. The CDR3 spells CASNILPQGGTYEQYF. The CDR3 DNA follows: TGTGCCAGCAATATTTTGCCCCAGGGAGGAACCTACGAGCAGTACTTC.

This clonotype occurred a few times. The chain joins TRBV6-1 to TRBJ2-7; unclear D gene. V lost 4 bases and J lost 2, with 9 bases in between. This CDR3 has 13 residues. Germline lookup yields CDR1 MNHNS and CDR2 SASEGT. DNA of the CDR3: TGTGCCAGCAGTGGGTTCAGCACCTACGAGCAGTACTTC. This translates into CASSGFSTYEQYF.

The gene calls are TRBV6-1 and TRBJ2-7; 10 nucleotides align to TRBD2. This CDR3 spans 16 amino acids. V was pared by 7 bases and J by 6 bases, with 15 bases of the junction left unmatched. Germline values: CDR1 MNHNS, CDR2 SASEGT. CDR3 amino acids: CASTPHLAGALGEQYF. The CDR3 DNA reads as TGTGCCAGCACCCCCCACCTAGCGGGAGCTCTGGGCGAGCAGTACTTC.

Of note for this clonotype: One junction end disagrees with the germline gene, perhaps due to a read error. The J gene is TRBJ1-5, the V gene TRBV7-7; 7 nucleotides line up with TRBD1. The CDR3 consists of 15 residues. Germline CDR1 is SSHAT and CDR2 is FNYEAQ (reference sequence). The CDR3 protein is CASSHDRESNQPQHF. CDR3 sequence (DNA): TGTGCTAGCAGCCACGACAGGGAGAGCAATCAGCCCCAGCATTTT.